Listed below are T cell receptor beta chains from one sample, sequenced in a study of cytomegalovirus exposure and HLA in healthy donors. TCRdb keeps only in-frame clones here, not all; method: immunoSEQ multiplex PCR. The sample carries about 97,000 clones, 65% to 80% recorded once. The sequenced material came from PBMCs. The source is a woman in her thirties or forties in good health and CMV-seronegative. Both conserved end residues are part of each CDR3. A D gene is named only where the DNA matches it firmly. Some rows mark clone size as missing; the rest say once, few, many or name a class of expanded clone.

v_gene	abundance	d_gene	j_gene	CDR3aa	CDR3nt
TRBV6-5	once	-	TRBJ1-6	CASSYCSRSPLHF	TGTGCCAGCAGTTATTGCTCGCGGTCACCCCTCCACTTT
TRBV5-6	-	TRBD1	TRBJ1-1	CASSQGTDEAFF	TGTGCCAGCAGCCAAGGGACAGATGAAGCTTTCTTT
TRBV9	-	-	TRBJ1-2	CASSSSWTDINYGYTF	TGTGCCAGCAGCAGCTCCTGGACAGATATAAACTATGGCTACACCTTC
TRBV30	-	-	TRBJ2-7	CAWSVISSYEQYF	TGTGCCTGGAGTGTAATCAGCTCCTACGAGCAGTACTTC
TRBV7-2	-	-	TRBJ2-5	CASSFTGTNTQETQYF	TGTGCCAGCAGCTTTACCGGGACAAACACCCAAGAGACCCAGTACTTC
TRBV7-8	-	-	TRBJ1-3	CASSLYTGGSSGNTIYF	TGTGCCAGCAGCTTATACACTGGGGGCAGCTCTGGAAACACCATATATTTT
TRBV30	-	-	TRBJ2-2	CAWSVPGDTGELFF	TGTGCCTGGAGTGTACCGGGGGACACCGGGGAGCTGTTTTTT
TRBV30	once	-	TRBJ2-3	CAWSVQGSGTDTQYF	TGTGCCTGGAGTGTACAGGGCTCAGGGACGGATACGCAGTATTTC
TRBV28	few	TRBD1	TRBJ1-4	CASSFPPRGVANEKLFF	TGTGCCAGCAGTTTTCCCCCCAGGGGGGTAGCTAATGAAAAACTGTTTTTT
TRBV5-8	-	-	TRBJ2-7	CASSLERDIYLPYEQYF	TGTGCCAGCAGCTTGGAACGGGACATCTATCTTCCCTACGAGCAGTACTTC
TRBV19	-	TRBD2	TRBJ2-7	CASRVASVASGAYEQYF	TGTGCCAGTAGAGTGGCCTCAGTGGCTAGCGGCGCCTACGAGCAGTACTTC
TRBV11-2	-	-	TRBJ2-2	CASSLDRNTGELFF	TGTGCCAGCAGCTTAGACAGAAACACCGGGGAGCTGTTTTTT
TRBV7-9	-	TRBD1	TRBJ1-1	CSSSSTTFRTGEHTEAFF	TGTTCCAGCAGCTCAACCACCTTTCGGACAGGGGAGCACACTGAAGCTTTCTTT
TRBV7-2	once	TRBD2	TRBJ2-3	CASSSGLAGGVDTDTQYF	TGTGCCAGCAGCTCGGGACTAGCGGGGGGCGTAGACACAGATACGCAGTATTTT
TRBV7-9	-	TRBD2	TRBJ2-1	CSSSLLVGPLAGEHNEQFF	TGTTCCAGCAGCTTACTCGTGGGACCACTAGCGGGGGAACACAATGAGCAGTTCTTC
TRBV6-1	few	-	TRBJ2-7	CASSEGAAHSYEQYF	TGTGCCAGCAGTGAAGGAGCAGCGCACTCCTACGAGCAGTACTTC
TRBV19	-	-	TRBJ1-5	CASRRGGNSNQPQHF	TGTGCCAGCCGTAGGGGTGGGAATAGCAATCAGCCCCAGCATTTT
TRBV19	-	-	TRBJ2-5	CASSALRQDGQETQYF	TGTGCCAGTAGTGCCCTTCGTCAGGATGGCCAAGAGACCCAGTACTTC
TRBV7-2	-	-	TRBJ1-2	CASSLVPQGNYGYTF	TGTGCCAGCAGCTTAGTACCACAGGGTAACTATGGCTACACCTTC
TRBV11-3	few	TRBD2	TRBJ2-2	CASSPSGSSTGELFF	TGTGCCAGCAGCCCTAGCGGGAGCTCCACCGGGGAGCTGTTTTTT
TRBV6-5	-	-	TRBJ2-3	CASSDAPRGATQYF	TGTGCCAGCAGTGATGCTCCTAGGGGCGCCACGCAGTATTTT
TRBV7-2	-	-	TRBJ2-7	CASGTQTATYEQYF	TGTGCCAGCGGAACCCAGACAGCGACTTACGAGCAGTACTTC
TRBV19	-	TRBD1	TRBJ1-6	CASSTDRGSNSPLHF	TGTGCCAGTAGTACCGACAGGGGTAGTAATTCACCCCTCCACTTT
TRBV6-5	-	-	TRBJ1-5	CASGRNQPQHF	TGTGCCAGCGGGAGAAATCAGCCCCAGCATTTT
TRBV4-3	-	-	TRBJ2-3	CASSQLPTSTDTQYF	TGCGCCAGCAGCCAGCTACCAACTAGCACAGATACGCAGTATTTT
TRBV28	few	TRBD2	TRBJ2-3	CASYRAAGDTDTQYF	TGTGCCAGTTATCGCGCCGCGGGGGACACAGATACGCAGTATTTT
TRBV21-1	-	-	TRBJ2-1	CASSKVNRGLAGGRFNEQFF	TGTGCCAGCAGCAAAGTCAACAGGGGACTAGCGGGGGGAAGGTTTAATGAGCAGTTCTTC
TRBV9	-	-	TRBJ2-5	CASSVGGAAFQETQYF	TGTGCCAGCAGCGTAGGAGGTGCAGCATTCCAAGAGACCCAGTACTTC
TRBV7-6	-	-	TRBJ2-5	CASSRRGETQYF	TGTGCCAGCAGCCGCCGCGGGGAGACCCAGTACTTC
TRBV6-6	-	-	TRBJ1-6	CASSYRPAETLHF	TGTGCCAGCAGTTACCGACCTGCGGAAACCCTCCACTTT
TRBV14	-	TRBD1	TRBJ1-2	CASSHPGTGDISNYGYTF	TGTGCCAGCAGCCATCCCGGGACAGGGGATATTTCTAACTATGGCTACACCTTC
TRBV5-1	-	-	TRBJ1-1	CASSLDPGQNTEAFF	TGCGCCAGCAGCTTGGATCCAGGACAGAACACTGAAGCTTTCTTT